The 4 T cell receptor beta chains below come from one sample, sequenced in a study of blood T cell repertoires in COVID-19 (dated by TCRdb to 2019 to 2021). The receptor library was made with the immunoSEQ multiplex PCR assay. The source is immuneACCESS, and TCRdb retained only in-frame sequences with V and J called. Part of the clones is not carried over; for the studies checked, unresolved V genes explain less than half of this, and the remainder is unexplained. The sample contains about 280,000 clones, 75% to 90% of them found a single time. Together, the top ten hold 11% of the sample. Sequencing was carried out using peripheral blood. The receptors derive from a woman in her 70s with acute or convalescent COVID-19.

V usage is TRBV20-1 and J usage is TRBJ2-7, with D possibly TRBD2 on 5 matching bases. Germline-derived CDR1 and CDR2 are DFQATT and SNEGSKA (reference sequence). V was cut by 6 bases and J by 2 bases, with 8 bases left in between. The CDR3 sequence is 11 residues long. Here the CDR3 reads CSALGTYEQYF. The CDR3, as DNA: TGCAGTGCCCTCGGGACCTACGAGCAGTACTTC.

The genes are TRBV5-5 and TRBJ1-1, with D uncertain. This CDR3 region has 13 residues. Per germline, CDR1 SGHKS and CDR2 YYEKEE (reference sequence). The ends were cut back, 0 bases at V and 3 bases at J, with 6 bases in the middle. CDR3 protein: CASSLDGYTEAFF. CDR3 sequence (DNA): TGTGCCAGCAGCTTGGACGGGTACACTGAAGCTTTCTTT.

The rearrangement uses TRBV29-1 and TRBJ2-7; 10 nucleotides align to TRBD2. CDR3 size: 16 residues. Germline V CDR1 and CDR2: SQVTM, ANQGSEA. J gave up 3 bases and V 7 bases, and 15 bases lay outside the gene matches. CDR3 amino acids: CSATTASGGSGYEQYF. CDR3 nucleotide sequence: TGCAGCGCAACCACAGCTAGCGGGGGATCCGGCTACGAGCAGTACTTC.

This clone has ten or more counts. V gene TRBV11-2 combines with J gene TRBJ1-2; 9 bases are a match to TRBD1. CDR1 is SGHAT and CDR2 is FQNNGV in the germline V gene. J lost 4 bases, V lost 11 bases, and 14 bases had no gene match. This CDR3 has 15 amino acids. As DNA, the CDR3 is TGTGCCCGAAGATTTCATCGGGACAGGGTCTATGGCTACACCTTC. Translation gives CARRFHRDRVYGYTF.